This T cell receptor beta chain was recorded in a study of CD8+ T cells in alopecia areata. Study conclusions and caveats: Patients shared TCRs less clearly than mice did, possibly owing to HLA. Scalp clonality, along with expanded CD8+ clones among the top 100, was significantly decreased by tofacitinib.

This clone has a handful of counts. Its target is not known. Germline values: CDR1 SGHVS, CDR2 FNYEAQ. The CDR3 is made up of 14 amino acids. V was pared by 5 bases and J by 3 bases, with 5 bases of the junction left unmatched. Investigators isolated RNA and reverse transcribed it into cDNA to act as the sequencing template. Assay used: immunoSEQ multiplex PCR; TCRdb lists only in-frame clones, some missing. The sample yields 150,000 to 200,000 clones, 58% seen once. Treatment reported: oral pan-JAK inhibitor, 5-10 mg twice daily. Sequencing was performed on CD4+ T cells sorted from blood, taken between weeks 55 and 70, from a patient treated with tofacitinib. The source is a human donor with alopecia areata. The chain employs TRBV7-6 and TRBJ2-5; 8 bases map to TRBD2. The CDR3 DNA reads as TGTGCCAGCAGCCGCCGCGGGGGGAAAGAGACCCAGTACTTC. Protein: CASSRRGGKETQYF.